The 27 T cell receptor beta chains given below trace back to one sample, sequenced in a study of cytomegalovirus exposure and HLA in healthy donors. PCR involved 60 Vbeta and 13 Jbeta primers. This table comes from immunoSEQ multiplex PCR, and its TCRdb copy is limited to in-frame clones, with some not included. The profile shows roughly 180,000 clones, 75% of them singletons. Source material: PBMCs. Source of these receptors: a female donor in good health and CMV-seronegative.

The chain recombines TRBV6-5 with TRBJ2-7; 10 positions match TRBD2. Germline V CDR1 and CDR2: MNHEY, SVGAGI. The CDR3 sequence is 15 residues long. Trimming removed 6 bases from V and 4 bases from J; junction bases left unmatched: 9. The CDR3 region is CASSLRTSGTYEQYF. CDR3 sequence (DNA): TGTGCCAGCAGCCTCAGGACTAGCGGAACTTACGAGCAGTACTTC.

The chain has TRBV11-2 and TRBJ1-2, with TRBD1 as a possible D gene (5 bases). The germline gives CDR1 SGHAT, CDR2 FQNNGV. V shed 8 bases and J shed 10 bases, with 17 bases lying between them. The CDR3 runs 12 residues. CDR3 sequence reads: CASYTGGGTYTF. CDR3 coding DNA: TGTGCCAGCTACACTGGGGGAGGCACCTACACCTTC.

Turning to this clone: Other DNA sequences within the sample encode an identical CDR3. The CDR3 nucleotides read TGCGCCAGCAGCCAAGAAGGGAGGCTAGCGGCCTACGAGCAGTACTTC. It yields the protein CASSQEGRLAAYEQYF. The V call is TRBV4-1, the J call TRBJ2-7, with TRBD2 identical over 7 bases. The CDR3 is 16 amino acids. V trimming: 0 bases; J trimming: 2 bases; junction bases outside the gene matches: 7. Germline CDR1 is MGHRA and CDR2 is YSYEKL.

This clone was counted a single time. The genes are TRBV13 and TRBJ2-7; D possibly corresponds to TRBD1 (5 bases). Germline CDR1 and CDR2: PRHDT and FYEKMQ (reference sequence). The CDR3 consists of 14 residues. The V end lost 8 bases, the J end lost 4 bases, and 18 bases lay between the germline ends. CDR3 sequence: CASSLVGPRYEQYF. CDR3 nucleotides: TGTGCCAGCTCCCTCGTGGGGCCCCGGTACGAGCAGTACTTC.

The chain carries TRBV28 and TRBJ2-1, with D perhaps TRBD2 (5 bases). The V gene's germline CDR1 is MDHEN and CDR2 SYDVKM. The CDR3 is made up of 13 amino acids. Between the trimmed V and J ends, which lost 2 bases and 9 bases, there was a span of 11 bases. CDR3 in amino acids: CASSLPGNGEQFF. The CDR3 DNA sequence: TGTGCCAGCAGTTTACCGGGGAACGGTGAGCAGTTCTTC.

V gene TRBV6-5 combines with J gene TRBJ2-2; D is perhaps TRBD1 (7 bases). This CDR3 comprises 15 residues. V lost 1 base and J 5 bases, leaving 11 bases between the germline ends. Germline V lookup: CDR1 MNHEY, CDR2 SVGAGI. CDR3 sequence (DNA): TGTGCCAGCAGTTACTTCAGGGGGGAAACCGGGGAGCTGTTTTTT. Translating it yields CASSYFRGETGELFF.

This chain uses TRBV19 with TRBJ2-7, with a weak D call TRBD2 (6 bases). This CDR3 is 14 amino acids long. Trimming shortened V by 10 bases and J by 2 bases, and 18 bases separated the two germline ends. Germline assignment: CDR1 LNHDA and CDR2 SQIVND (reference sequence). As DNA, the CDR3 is TGTGCCACCTCCTCGGGGACTGGCACCTACGAGCAGTACTTC. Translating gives CATSSGTGTYEQYF.

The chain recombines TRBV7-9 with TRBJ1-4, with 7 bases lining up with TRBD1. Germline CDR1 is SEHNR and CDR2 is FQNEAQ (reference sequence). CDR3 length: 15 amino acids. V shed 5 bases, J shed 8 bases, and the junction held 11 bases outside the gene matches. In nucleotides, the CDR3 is TGTGCCAGCAGCATAAGACAGGGAAGCGACGAAAAACTGTTTTTT. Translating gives CASSIRQGSDEKLFF.

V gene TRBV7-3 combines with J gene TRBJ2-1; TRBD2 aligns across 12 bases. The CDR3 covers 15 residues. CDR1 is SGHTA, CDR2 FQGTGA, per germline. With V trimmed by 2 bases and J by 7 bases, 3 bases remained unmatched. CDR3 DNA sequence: TGTGCCAGCAGCTTACGACTAGCGGGAGTGAATGAGCAGTTCTTC. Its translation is CASSLRLAGVNEQFF. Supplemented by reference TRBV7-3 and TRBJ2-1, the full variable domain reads GAGVSQTPSNKVTEKGKYVELRCDPISGHTALYWYRQSLGQGPEFLIYFQGTGAADDSGLPNDRFFAVRPEGSVSTLKIQRTERGDSAVYLCASSLRLAGVNEQFFGPGTRLTVL.

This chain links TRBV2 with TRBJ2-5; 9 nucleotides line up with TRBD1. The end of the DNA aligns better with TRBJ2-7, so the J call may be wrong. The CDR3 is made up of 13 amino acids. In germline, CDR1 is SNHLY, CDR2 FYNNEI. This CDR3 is CASRGTGTYEQYF. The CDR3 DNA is TGTGCCAGCAGGGGGACAGGGACCTACGAGCAGTACTTC.

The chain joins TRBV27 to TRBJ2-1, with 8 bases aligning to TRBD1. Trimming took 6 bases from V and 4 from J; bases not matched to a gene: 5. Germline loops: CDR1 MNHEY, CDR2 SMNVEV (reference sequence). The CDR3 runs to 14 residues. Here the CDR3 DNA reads TGTGCCAGCAGCGGACAGGGCCAATACAATGAGCAGTTCTTC. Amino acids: CASSGQGQYNEQFF.

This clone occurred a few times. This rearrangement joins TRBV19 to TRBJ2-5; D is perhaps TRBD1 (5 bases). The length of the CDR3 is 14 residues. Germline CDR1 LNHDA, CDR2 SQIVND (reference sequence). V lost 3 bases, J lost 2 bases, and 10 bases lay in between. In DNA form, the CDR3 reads TGTGCCAGTAGTATTCGTCGACAGCAAGAGACCCAGTACTTC. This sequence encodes CASSIRRQQETQYF.

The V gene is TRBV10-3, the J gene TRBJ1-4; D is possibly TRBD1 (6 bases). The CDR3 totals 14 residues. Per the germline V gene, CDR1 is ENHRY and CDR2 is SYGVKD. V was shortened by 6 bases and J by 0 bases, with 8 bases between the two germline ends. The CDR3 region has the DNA TGTGCCATCAGACCAGGGGCAACTAATGAAAAACTGTTTTTT. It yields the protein CAIRPGATNEKLFF.

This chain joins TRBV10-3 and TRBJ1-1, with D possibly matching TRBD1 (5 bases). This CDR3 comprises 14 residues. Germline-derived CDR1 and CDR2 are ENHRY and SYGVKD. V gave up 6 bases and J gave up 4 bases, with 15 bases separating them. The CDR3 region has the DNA TGTGCCATCAGCTATGGGGCTAGTACCACTGAAGCTTTCTTT. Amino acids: CAISYGASTTEAFF.

The CDR3 sequence: CASSTKTGTGAEEKLFF. The CDR3, as DNA: TGTGCCAGCAGCACCAAGACTGGGACAGGGGCGGAAGAAAAACTGTTTTTT. The genes are TRBV2 and TRBJ1-4, with 10 bases identical to TRBD1. The CDR3 contains 17 residues. CDR1 is SNHLY, CDR2 FYNNEI, per germline. V dropped 6 bases and J dropped 8; count of bases not matched to a gene: 15.

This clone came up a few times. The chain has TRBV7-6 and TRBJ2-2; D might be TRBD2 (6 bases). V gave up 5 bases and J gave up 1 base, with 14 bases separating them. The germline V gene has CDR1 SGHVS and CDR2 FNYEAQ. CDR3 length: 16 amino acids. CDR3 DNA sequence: TGTGCCAGCAGCCCTCGCGAGCGGGTGAACACCGGGGAGCTGTTTTTT. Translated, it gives CASSPRERVNTGELFF.

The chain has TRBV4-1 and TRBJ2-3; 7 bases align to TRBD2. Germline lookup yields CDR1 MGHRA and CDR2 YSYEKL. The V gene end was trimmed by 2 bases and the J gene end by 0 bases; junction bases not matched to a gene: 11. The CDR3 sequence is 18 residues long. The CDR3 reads CASSQSHLGGGSTDTQYF. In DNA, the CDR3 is TGCGCCAGCAGCCAATCGCACCTTGGCGGGGGAAGCACAGATACGCAGTATTTT.

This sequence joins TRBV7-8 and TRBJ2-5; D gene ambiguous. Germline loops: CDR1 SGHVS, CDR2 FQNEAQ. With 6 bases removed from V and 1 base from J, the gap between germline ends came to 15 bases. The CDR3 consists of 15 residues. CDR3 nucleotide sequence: TGTGCCAGCAGACAAACTACCCGGGTCCAAGAGACCCAGTACTTC. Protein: CASRQTTRVQETQYF.

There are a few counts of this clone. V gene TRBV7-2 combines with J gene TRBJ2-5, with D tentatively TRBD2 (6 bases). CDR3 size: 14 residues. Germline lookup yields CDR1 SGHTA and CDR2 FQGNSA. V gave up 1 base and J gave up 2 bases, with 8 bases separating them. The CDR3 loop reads CASSLDGGQETQYF. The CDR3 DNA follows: TGTGCCAGCAGCTTAGATGGGGGGCAAGAGACCCAGTACTTC.

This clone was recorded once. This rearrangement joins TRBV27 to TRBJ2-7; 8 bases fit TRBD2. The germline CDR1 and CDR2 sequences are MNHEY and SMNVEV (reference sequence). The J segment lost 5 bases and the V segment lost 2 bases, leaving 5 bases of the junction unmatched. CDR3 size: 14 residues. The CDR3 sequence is CASSLELAADEQYF. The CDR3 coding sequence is TGTGCCAGCAGTTTAGAACTAGCGGCAGACGAGCAGTACTTC.

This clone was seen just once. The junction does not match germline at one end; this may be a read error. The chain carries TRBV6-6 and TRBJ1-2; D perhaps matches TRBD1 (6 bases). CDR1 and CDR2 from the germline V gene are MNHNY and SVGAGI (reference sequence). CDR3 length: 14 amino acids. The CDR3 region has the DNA TGTACCAGCAGTTACGGGGGGGGCGGCTATGGCTACACCTTC. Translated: CTSSYGGGGYGYTF.

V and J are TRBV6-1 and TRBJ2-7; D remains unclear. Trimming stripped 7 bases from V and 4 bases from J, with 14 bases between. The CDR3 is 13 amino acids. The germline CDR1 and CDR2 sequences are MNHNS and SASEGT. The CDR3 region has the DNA TGTGCCAGCACCGCCCCGAGTACGTACGAGCAGTACTTC. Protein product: CASTAPSTYEQYF.

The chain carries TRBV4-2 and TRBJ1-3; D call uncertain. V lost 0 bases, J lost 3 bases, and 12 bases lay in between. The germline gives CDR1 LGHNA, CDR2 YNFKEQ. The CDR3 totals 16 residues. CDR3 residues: CASSQDLRKGGNTIYF. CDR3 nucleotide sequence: TGTGCCAGCAGCCAAGATCTGAGGAAAGGTGGAAACACCATATATTTT.

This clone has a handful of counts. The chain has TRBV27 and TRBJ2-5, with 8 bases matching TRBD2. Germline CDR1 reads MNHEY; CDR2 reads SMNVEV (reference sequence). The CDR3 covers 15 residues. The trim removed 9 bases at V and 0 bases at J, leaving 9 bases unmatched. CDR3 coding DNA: TGTGCCAGTTCCCCGGGACTAGGTGACCAAGAGACCCAGTACTTC. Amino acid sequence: CASSPGLGDQETQYF.

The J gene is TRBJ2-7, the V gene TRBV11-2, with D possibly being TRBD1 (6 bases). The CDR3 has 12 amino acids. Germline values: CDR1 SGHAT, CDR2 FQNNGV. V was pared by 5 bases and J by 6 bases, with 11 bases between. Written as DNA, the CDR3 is TGTGCCAGCAGCCGTACAGGGTCCGAGCAGTACTTC. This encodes CASSRTGSEQYF.

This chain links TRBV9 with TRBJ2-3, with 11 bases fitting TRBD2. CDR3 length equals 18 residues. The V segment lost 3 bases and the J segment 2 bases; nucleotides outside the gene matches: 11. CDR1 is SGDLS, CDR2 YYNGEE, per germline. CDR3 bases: TGTGCCAGCAGCGGGAGGGAACTAGCGGGGGATTACACAGATACGCAGTATTTT. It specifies CASSGRELAGDYTDTQYF.

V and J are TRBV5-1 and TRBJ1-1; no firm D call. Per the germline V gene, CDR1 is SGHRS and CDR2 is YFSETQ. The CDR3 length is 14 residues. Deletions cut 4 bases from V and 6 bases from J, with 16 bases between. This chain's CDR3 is CASSVTTTSAEAFF. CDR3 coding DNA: TGCGCCAGCAGCGTAACGACTACCTCGGCTGAAGCTTTCTTT.